Listed below are T cell receptor beta chains from one sample, sequenced in a study of T cell repertoires in cytomegalovirus infection. From the reads, TCRdb called clonotypes with MiXCR, one entry per CDR3 protein. The table lists 170,000 or so distinct CDR3 sequences, approximately 14% of them singletons. The material sequenced was PBMCs. The receptors were gathered from a human donor in good health (CMV status not recorded). Some clones in this sample may be carry-over from other donors' samples. Each CDR3 is given with its conserved first and last residue. D genes are given only for firm matches. Only some rows state a clone size, as once, few, many or a class for expanded clones.

>TRBV6-4|many|TRBD2|TRBJ2-3|15
TGTGCCAGCAGTGAAGGCGGGGGGAACACAGATACGCAGTATTTT
CASSEGGGNTDTQYF
>TRBV30|many|TRBD1|TRBJ1-5|16
TGTGCCTGGAGTGCTACCGGACAGGGGAGCAATCAGCCCCAGCATTTT
CAWSATGQGSNQPQHF
>TRBV5-5|-|-|TRBJ2-2|16
TGTGCCAGCAGCTTGTCAGCAGGGAAGGCCACCGGGGAGCTGTTTTTT
CASSLSAGKATGELFF
>TRBV7-9|many|-|TRBJ1-2|13
TGTGCCAGCAGCACCGACACCAACTATGGCTACACCTTC
CASSTDTNYGYTF
>TRBV12-3/TRBV12-4|few|TRBD1|TRBJ1-2|13
TGTGCCAGCAGTCTGACAGGGAGCTCTGGCTACACCTTC
CASSLTGSSGYTF
>TRBV9|-|-|TRBJ2-2|16
TGTGCCAGCAGCGTAGGACCCTCCTTGGGGACCGGGGAGCTGTTTTTT
CASSVGPSLGTGELFF
>TRBV11-2|few|-|TRBJ2-1|12
TGTGCCAGCACCCTCCGTGTAAATGAGCAGTTCTTC
CASTLRVNEQFF
>TRBV7-8|many|TRBD2|TRBJ2-7|16
TGTGCCAGCAGCTTAGCGATAGCGGGGGGCCTCTACGAGCAGTACTTC
CASSLAIAGGLYEQYF
>TRBV29-1|-|TRBD2|TRBJ2-1|19
TGCAGCGGTTTCGGACTAGCGGGCCTCTCCGTTAGCTCCTACAATGAGCAGTTCTTC
CSGFGLAGLSVSSYNEQFF
>TRBV10-3|few|TRBD2|TRBJ2-1|17
TGTGCCATCAGTGAGCTCCTAGCGGGAGGGCAGTACAATGAGCAGTTCTTC
CAISELLAGGQYNEQFF
>TRBV4-3|few|TRBD2|TRBJ2-1|15
TGCGCCAGCAGCCAAGATCTCGGGACTATAAATGAGCAGTTCTTC
CASSQDLGTINEQFF
>TRBV28|many|TRBD1|TRBJ2-5|12
TGTGCCAGCGGACAGGGGGCAGAGACCCAGTACTTC
CASGQGAETQYF
>TRBV5-5|-|TRBD2|TRBJ2-5|17
TGTGCCAGCAGCTTCCCGGGACTAGCGGGAGCTCGAGAGACCCAGTACTTC
CASSFPGLAGARETQYF
>TRBV15|-|-|TRBJ2-7|15
TGTGCCACCAGCGGAGGGGAGAAGGGATCCTACGAGCAGTACTTC
CATSGGEKGSYEQYF
>TRBV6-5|-|-|TRBJ2-1|13
TGTGCCAGCACAACAGCGCCGCTCAATGAGCAGTTCTTC
CASTTAPLNEQFF
>TRBV12-3/TRBV12-4|many|TRBD1|TRBJ2-3|15
TGTGCCAGCAGCCCTTATTCGGGACAGTTAAATACGCAGTATTTT
CASSPYSGQLNTQYF
>TRBV20-1|-|-|TRBJ2-3|11
TGCTCCGGACTTCGCACAGATACGCAGTATTTT
CSGLRTDTQYF
>TRBV29-1|-|-|TRBJ1-1|13
TGCAGCGGCTCCGTTAAGGGGCCCACTGAAGCTTTCTTT
CSGSVKGPTEAFF
>TRBV28|-|-|TRBJ1-1|13
TGTGCCAGCAGTTATGCCACGGGCACTGAAGCTTTCTTT
CASSYATGTEAFF
>TRBV12-3/TRBV12-4|many|-|TRBJ1-1|15
TGTGCCAGCAGTTTACCGACTTACCCCGACACTGAAGCTTTCTTT
CASSLPTYPDTEAFF
>TRBV6-5|-|TRBD1|TRBJ1-6|15
TGTGCCAGCAGTTCGACAGGGTCGAATAATTCACCCCTCCACTTT
CASSSTGSNNSPLHF
>TRBV29-1|few|TRBD1|TRBJ1-4|13
TGCAGCGCTGAAAGCGCAGGGGGCGAAAAACTGTTTTTT
CSAESAGGEKLFF
>TRBV6-2/TRBV6-3|few|TRBD2|TRBJ2-1|16
TGTGCCAGCAGTTACTCGGCGGGAGGGCCTAACAATGAGCAGTTCTTC
CASSYSAGGPNNEQFF
>TRBV2|few|-|TRBJ2-3|14
TGTGCCAGCATATCGCGCCTTTCCACAGATACGCAGTATTTT
CASISRLSTDTQYF
>TRBV29-1|-|-|TRBJ2-2|17
TGCAGCGTTGTCTTCCGAACCCACAGGGCGAACACCGGGGAGCTGTTTTTT
CSVVFRTHRANTGELFF
>TRBV20-1|few|-|TRBJ1-1|14
TGCAGTGCTAGAGATCGACGCGGGCGCACTGAAGCTTTCTTT
CSARDRRGRTEAFF
>TRBV5-6|-|-|TRBJ2-3|16
TGTGCCAGCAGCCCCCCGGGGCTGGTTAACACAGATACGCAGTATTTT
CASSPPGLVNTDTQYF
>TRBV20-1|-|TRBD1|TRBJ2-5|14
TGCAGTGCTAGATTCGGGACAGCACAAGAGACCCAGTACTTC
CSARFGTAQETQYF
>TRBV6-2/TRBV6-3|-|-|TRBJ1-5|10
TGTGCCACCCCAAGTTTAGCCCAGCATTTT
CATPSLAQHF
>TRBV20-1|few|-|TRBJ1-1|11
TGCAGTGGGGACGGGAACACTGAAGCTTTCTTT
CSGDGNTEAFF
>TRBV27|few|-|TRBJ2-7|15
TGTGCCAGCAGTTTATCGACGGGGAACGCCTACGAGCAGTACTTC
CASSLSTGNAYEQYF
>TRBV6-5|few|TRBD2|TRBJ2-1|16
TGTGCCAGCAGCGGGACTAGCGGGAGGAGGGTCGATGAGCAGTTCTTC
CASSGTSGRRVDEQFF
>TRBV28|-|-|TRBJ1-5|14
TGTGCCAGCGGGAGAAGAGGCAGGAATCAGCCCCAGCATTTT
CASGRRGRNQPQHF
>TRBV11-3|many|-|TRBJ2-1|16
TGTGCCAGCAGCTTAGGAGCCCAGCTCGGGAACAATGAGCAGTTCTTC
CASSLGAQLGNNEQFF
>TRBV29-1|-|-|TRBJ2-7|14
TGCAGCGTTGAAGATACCCGGGAAGGGTACGAGCAGTACTTC
CSVEDTREGYEQYF
>TRBV9|few|TRBD1|TRBJ1-2|14
TGTGCCAGCAGAGCCGAAGACAGGGCCTATGGCTACACCTTC
CASRAEDRAYGYTF
>TRBV27|many|-|TRBJ2-7|14
TGTGCCAGCAGTTTCGGGGGGCCCCTAAAAACGGAGTACTTC
CASSFGGPLKTEYF
>TRBV7-2|many|-|TRBJ2-5|15
TGTGCCAGCAGCTCCGTAGGGGTCGGCGGGGAGACCCAGTACTTC
CASSSVGVGGETQYF
>TRBV30|-|TRBD2|TRBJ2-1|15
TGTGCCTGGGACGGTAGCGGGAGGTCCTACAATGAGCAGTTCTTC
CAWDGSGRSYNEQFF
>TRBV2|-|-|TRBJ2-2|15
TGTGCCAGCAGTCAGATACCCATGCGGGCCGGGGAGCTGTTTTTT
CASSQIPMRAGELFF